In this sample, the clone carrying this T cell receptor beta chain turned up a few times. Antigen specificity is unknown. Reverse transcription of all isolated RNA meant that expressed TCRB transcripts were sequenced. The method was immunoSEQ multiplex PCR; TCRdb's version includes in-frame clones alone and lacks a portion of them. The table has around 110,000 clones, roughly 15% seen once. The data stem from a study of beta chain features in type 1 diabetes. Study-wide results and limits: Shorter TCRB CDR3s, moderately but significantly so, marked every one of the four CD4+ subsets in Type 1 diabetes patients. A potential PCR bias toward shorter templates would be equal in patient and control samples. Within the patient group, naive, central memory and Treg TCRB repertoires appeared more similar to each other than within healthy donors.

The CDR3 loop spans 16 amino acids. Germline values: CDR1 SGHTS, CDR2 YDEGEE. Between the trimmed V and J ends, which lost 3 bases and 0 bases, there was a span of 13 bases. This clonotype was obtained from a young man with type 1 diabetes. The sequenced sample consisted of central memory CD4+ T cells from blood. The chain carries TRBV5-8 and TRBJ2-1, with D possibly TRBD2 on 6 matching bases. The CDR3: CASSSIAVSSYNEQFF. DNA for the CDR3: TGTGCCAGCAGCTCAATAGCGGTGAGCTCCTACAATGAGCAGTTCTTC.